Listed here are 9 T cell receptor beta chains from one sample, sequenced in a study of identical twins. TCRdb independently ran MiXCR on the 5' RACE reads; one entry per CDR3 protein. The sample lists 600,000 to 850,000 distinct CDR3 sequences; around a sixth were seen once. This same sample was also taken into another study, of T cells expressing NK-cell markers.

The specimen sequenced was PBMCs. These receptors came from a woman between 18 and 29 years old in good health.

This clonotype has at least ten counts. The J gene is TRBJ2-1, the V gene TRBV5-1, with 9 bases fitting TRBD1. This CDR3 spans 15 amino acids. V was clipped by 7 bases and J by 5 bases; unmatched bases: 10. Germline V gene data show CDR1 as SGHRS and CDR2 as YFSETQ. The CDR3 spells CASLIPGTGNNEQFF. Written as DNA, the CDR3 is TGCGCCAGCCTAATCCCCGGGACAGGGAACAATGAGCAGTTCTTC.

This clonotype has more than one count but fewer than ten. The chain carries TRBV7-6 and TRBJ2-1; 9 bases match TRBD2. Germline CDR1 and CDR2: SGHVS and FNYEAQ. V lost 5 bases and J lost 7; bases outside the gene matches: 15. The CDR3 runs to 17 residues. The CDR3 reads CASSPRVGSGSRNEQFF. CDR3 sequence (DNA): TGTGCCAGCAGCCCGAGGGTGGGTAGCGGGAGTCGGAATGAGCAGTTCTTC. Together with reference TRBV7-6 and TRBJ2-1, the CDR3 gives the full variable domain: GAGVSQSPRYKVTKRGQDVALRCDPISGHVSLYWYRQALGQGPEFLTYFNYEAQQDKSGLPNDRFSAERPEGSISTLTIQRTEQRDSAMYRCASSPRVGSGSRNEQFFGPGTRLTVL.

The genes are TRBV6-1 and TRBJ2-5; D might be TRBD2 (5 bases). The CDR3 consists of 15 residues. V lost 10 bases to trimming and J lost 5 bases, with 23 bases between them. The germline gives CDR1 MNHNS, CDR2 SASEGT. CDR3 in DNA: TGTGCCACGCGGTCTTCCGGGAACATGGGGGAGACCCAGTACTTC. Translated, it gives CATRSSGNMGETQYF.

The chain carries TRBV5-1 and TRBJ2-7; no firm D call. With 0 bases removed from V and 0 bases from J, the gap between germline ends came to 13 bases. CDR3 size: 16 residues. Per the germline V gene, CDR1 is SGHRS and CDR2 is YFSETQ. The CDR3: CASSLGPRPGSYEQYF. As DNA, the CDR3 is TGCGCCAGCAGCTTGGGTCCCCGCCCAGGCTCCTACGAGCAGTACTTC. Drawing the rest from reference TRBV5-1 and TRBJ2-7, the complete variable domain is KAGVTQTPRYLIKTRGQQVTLSCSPISGHRSVSWYQQTPGQGLQFLFEYFSETQRNKGNFPGRFSGRQFSNSRSEMNVSTLELGDSALYLCASSLGPRPGSYEQYFGPGTRLTVT.

The chain is built from TRBV7-8 and TRBJ1-5; 10 positions agree with TRBD1. The CDR3 has 16 residues. Germline V gene data show CDR1 as SGHVS and CDR2 as FQNEAQ. Trimming cost V 1 base and J 3 bases; bases outside gene matches: 3. The CDR3 DNA reads TGTGCCAGCAGCTTAGAGGGACAGGGGACCAATCAGCCCCAGCATTTT. Its translation is CASSLEGQGTNQPQHF.

About this clonotype: This may arise from a read error, as a much more abundant clone is one base away. V is TRBV5-8 and J is TRBJ1-6; D gene unclear. Germline V gene lookup returns CDR1 SGHTS and CDR2 YDEGEE. Trimming stripped 0 bases from V and 9 bases from J, with 13 bases between. The CDR3 has 15 residues. The CDR3 region has the DNA TGTGCCAGCAGCTTGGACAGCGGGCGCGGTTCACCCCTCCACTTT. This translates into CASSLDSGRGSPLHF.

This clonotype was picked up a small number of times. V usage is TRBV2 and J usage is TRBJ2-7; no reliable D call. This CDR3 spans 12 amino acids. The germline gives CDR1 SNHLY, CDR2 FYNNEI. The DNA for the CDR3 is TGTGTAAATCGACCGCCTTGGCACGAGCAGTACTTC. Translated: CVNRPPWHEQYF.

The chain employs TRBV27 and TRBJ1-2; TRBD1 matches at 8 bases. This CDR3 has 16 amino acids. The V gene end was trimmed by 5 bases and the J gene end by 5 bases; junction bases not matched to a gene: 13. Germline V gene data show CDR1 as MNHEY and CDR2 as SMNVEV (reference sequence). CDR3 coding DNA: TGTGCCAGCAGTCCAACCGACAGGGGACTATCATATGGCTACACCTTC. Protein sequence: CASSPTDRGLSYGYTF.

This clonotype was seen only a few times. The rearrangement uses TRBV11-1 and TRBJ2-1, with TRBD2 identical over 8 bases. The V gene end was trimmed by 7 bases and the J gene end by 0 bases; junction bases not matched to a gene: 23. The CDR3 loop spans 21 amino acids. Germline CDR1 and CDR2: SGHAT and FQDESV (reference sequence). The CDR3 reads CASTPSPRGREERSSYNEQFF. The CDR3 bases are TGTGCCAGCACCCCCTCACCCCGGGGGCGGGAGGAACGAAGCTCCTACAATGAGCAGTTCTTC. Full variable domain (outside the CDR3, taken from reference TRBV11-1 and TRBJ2-1): EAEVAQSPRYKITEKSQAVAFWCDPISGHATLYWYRQILGQGPELLVQFQDESVVDDSQLPKDRFSAERLKGVDSTLKIQPAELGDSAMYLCASTPSPRGREERSSYNEQFFGPGTRLTVL.